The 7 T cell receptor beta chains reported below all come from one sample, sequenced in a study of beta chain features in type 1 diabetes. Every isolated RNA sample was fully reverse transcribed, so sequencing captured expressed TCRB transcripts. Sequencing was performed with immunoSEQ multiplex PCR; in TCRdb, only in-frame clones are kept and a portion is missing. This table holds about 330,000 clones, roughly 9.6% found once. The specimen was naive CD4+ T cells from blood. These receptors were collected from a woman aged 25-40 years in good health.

This chain's CDR3 is CSAPGLAGGPDTQYF. In DNA form, the CDR3 reads TGCAGCGCCCCAGGACTAGCGGGAGGGCCAGATACGCAGTATTTT. V is TRBV29-1 and J is TRBJ2-3; 15 positions agree with TRBD2. V lost 7 bases, J lost 4 bases, and 6 bases stayed unmatched. CDR1 and CDR2 from the germline V gene are SQVTM and ANQGSEA. This CDR3 contains 15 residues.

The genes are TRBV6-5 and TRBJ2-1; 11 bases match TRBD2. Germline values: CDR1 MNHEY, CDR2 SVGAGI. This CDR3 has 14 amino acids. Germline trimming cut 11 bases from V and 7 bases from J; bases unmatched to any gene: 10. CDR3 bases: TGTGCCGCACGAACTAGCGGGAGAGGGAATGAGCAGTTCTTC. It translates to CAARTSGRGNEQFF.

CDR3 protein: CASSPRRDYTDTQYF. CDR3 DNA sequence: TGTGCCAGCAGCCCAAGACGGGACTACACAGATACGCAGTATTTT. This chain uses TRBV6-5 with TRBJ2-3, with 7 bases identical to TRBD2. This CDR3 has 15 amino acids. CDR1 is MNHEY, CDR2 SVGAGI, per germline. After removal of 6 bases from V and 2 bases from J, the junction contained 8 bases not matched to a gene.

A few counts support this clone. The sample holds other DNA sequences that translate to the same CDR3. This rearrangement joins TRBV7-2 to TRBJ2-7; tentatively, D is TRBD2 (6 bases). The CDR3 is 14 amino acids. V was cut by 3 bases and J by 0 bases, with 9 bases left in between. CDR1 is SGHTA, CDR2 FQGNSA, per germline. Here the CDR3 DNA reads TGTGCCAGCAGCTTCGGGGGTAACTCCTACGAGCAGTACTTC. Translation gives CASSFGGNSYEQYF.

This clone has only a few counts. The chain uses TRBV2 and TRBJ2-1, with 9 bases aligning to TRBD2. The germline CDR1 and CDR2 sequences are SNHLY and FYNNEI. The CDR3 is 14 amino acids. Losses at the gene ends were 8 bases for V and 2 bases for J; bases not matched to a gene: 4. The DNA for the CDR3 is TGTGCCAGCTCGACTAGCGGCGCCTACAATGAGCAGTTCTTC. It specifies CASSTSGAYNEQFF.

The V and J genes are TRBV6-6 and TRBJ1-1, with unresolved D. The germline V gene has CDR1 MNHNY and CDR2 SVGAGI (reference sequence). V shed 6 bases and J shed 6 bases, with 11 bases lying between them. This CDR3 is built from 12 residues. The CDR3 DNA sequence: TGTGCCAGCAGGTATAAATCAGCTGAAGCTTTCTTT. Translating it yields CASRYKSAEAFF.

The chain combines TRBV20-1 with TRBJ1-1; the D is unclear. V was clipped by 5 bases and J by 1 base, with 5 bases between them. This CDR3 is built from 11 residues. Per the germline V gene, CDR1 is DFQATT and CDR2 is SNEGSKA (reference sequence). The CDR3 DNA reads TGCAGTGCTCCGTGGAACACTGAAGCTTTCTTT. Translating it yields CSAPWNTEAFF.